Following are 2 T cell receptor beta chains from one sample sequenced in a study of cytomegalovirus exposure and HLA in healthy donors. PCR involved 60 Vbeta and 13 Jbeta primers. Some clones are missing from TCRdb's copy, which holds only in-frame ones; the method was immunoSEQ multiplex PCR. The table includes roughly 150,000 clones, approximately 82% detected once. Material: PBMCs. The receptors were sampled from a man younger than 30 in good health and CMV-seropositive.

CDR3 amino acids: CASSEGLLTDTQYF. DNA of the CDR3: TGTGCCAGCAGTGAGGGACTACTTACAGATACGCAGTATTTT. The chain has TRBV6-1 and TRBJ2-3; 7 bases line up with TRBD2. This CDR3 has 14 amino acids. Germline CDR1 MNHNS, CDR2 SASEGT. V was clipped by 3 bases and J by 3 bases; unmatched bases: 3.

The V gene is TRBV10-2, the J gene TRBJ1-6; 8 bases match TRBD1. In germline, CDR1 is WSHSY, CDR2 SAAADI. J lost 9 bases, V lost 3 bases, and 7 bases had no gene match. The CDR3 covers 15 residues. In DNA form, the CDR3 reads TGCGCCAGCAGTGACAGAGGAACAGGGGGTTCACCCCTCCACTTT. This translates into CASSDRGTGGSPLHF.